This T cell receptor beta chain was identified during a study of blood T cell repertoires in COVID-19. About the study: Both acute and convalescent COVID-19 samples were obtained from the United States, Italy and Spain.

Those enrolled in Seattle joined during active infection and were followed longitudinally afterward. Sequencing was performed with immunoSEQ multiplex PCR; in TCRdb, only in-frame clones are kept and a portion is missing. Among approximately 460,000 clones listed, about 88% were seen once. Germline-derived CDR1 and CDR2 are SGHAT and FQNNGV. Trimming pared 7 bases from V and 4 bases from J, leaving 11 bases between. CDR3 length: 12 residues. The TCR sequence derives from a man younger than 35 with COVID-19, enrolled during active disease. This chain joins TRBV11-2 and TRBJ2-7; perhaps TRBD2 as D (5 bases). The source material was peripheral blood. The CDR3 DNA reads TGTGCCAGCACCGCACGGGGATACGAGCAGTACTTC. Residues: CASTARGYEQYF.